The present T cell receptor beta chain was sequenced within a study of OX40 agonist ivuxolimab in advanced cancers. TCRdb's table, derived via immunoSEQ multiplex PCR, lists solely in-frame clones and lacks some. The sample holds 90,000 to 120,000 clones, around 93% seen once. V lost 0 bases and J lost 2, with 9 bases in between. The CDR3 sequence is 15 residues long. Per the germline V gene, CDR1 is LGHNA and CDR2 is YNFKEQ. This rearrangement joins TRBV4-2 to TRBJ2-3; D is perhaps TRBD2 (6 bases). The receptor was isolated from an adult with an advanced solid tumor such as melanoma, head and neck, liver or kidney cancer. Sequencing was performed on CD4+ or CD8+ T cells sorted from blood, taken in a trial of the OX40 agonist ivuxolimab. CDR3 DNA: TGTGCCAGCAGCCAAGACCTAGCGTACACAGATACGCAGTATTTT. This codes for CASSQDLAYTDTQYF.